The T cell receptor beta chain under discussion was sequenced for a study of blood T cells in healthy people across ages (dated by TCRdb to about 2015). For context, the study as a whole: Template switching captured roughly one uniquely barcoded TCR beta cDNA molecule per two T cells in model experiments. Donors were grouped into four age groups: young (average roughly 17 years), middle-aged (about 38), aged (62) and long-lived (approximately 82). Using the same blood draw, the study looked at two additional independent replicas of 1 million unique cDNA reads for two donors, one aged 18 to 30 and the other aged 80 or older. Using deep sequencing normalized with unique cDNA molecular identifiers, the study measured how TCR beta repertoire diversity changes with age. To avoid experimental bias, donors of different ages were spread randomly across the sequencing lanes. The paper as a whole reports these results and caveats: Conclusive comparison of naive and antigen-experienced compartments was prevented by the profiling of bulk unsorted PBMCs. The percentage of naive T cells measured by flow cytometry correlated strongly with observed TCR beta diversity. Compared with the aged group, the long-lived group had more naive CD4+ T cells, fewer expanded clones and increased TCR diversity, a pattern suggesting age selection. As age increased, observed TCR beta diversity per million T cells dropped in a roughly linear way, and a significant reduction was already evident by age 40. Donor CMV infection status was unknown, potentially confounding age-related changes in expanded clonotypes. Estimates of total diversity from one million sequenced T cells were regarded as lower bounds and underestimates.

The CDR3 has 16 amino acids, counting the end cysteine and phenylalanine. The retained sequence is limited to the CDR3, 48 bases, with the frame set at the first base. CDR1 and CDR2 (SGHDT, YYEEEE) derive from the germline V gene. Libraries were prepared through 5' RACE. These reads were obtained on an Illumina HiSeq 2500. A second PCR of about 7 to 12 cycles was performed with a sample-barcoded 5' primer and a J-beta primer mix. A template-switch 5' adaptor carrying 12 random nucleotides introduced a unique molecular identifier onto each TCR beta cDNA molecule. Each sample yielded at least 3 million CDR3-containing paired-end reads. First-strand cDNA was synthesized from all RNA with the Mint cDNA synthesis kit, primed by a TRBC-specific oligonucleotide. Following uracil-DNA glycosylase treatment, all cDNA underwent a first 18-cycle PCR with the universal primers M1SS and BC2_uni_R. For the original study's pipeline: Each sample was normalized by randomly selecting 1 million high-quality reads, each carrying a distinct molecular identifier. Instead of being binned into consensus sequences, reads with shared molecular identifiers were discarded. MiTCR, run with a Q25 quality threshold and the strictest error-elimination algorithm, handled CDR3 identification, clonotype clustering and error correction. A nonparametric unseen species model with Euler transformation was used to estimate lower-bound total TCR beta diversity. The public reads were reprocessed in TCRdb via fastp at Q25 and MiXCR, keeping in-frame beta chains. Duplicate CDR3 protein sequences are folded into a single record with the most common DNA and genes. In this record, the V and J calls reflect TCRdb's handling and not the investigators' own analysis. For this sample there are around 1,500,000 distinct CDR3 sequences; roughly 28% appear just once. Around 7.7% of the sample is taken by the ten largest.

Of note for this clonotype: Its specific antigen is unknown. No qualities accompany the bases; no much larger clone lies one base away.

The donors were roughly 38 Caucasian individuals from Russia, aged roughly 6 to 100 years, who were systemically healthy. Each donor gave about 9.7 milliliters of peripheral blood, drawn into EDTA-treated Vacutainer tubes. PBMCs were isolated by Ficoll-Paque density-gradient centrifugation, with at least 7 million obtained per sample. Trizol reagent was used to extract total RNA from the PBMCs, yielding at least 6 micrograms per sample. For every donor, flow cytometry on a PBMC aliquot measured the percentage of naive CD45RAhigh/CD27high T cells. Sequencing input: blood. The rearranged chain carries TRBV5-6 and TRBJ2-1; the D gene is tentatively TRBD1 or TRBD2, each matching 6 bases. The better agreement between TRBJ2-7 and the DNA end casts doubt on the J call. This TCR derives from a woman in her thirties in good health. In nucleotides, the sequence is TGTGCCAGCAGCTTGCGGGTGGGGGGCTCCTACAATGAGCAGTACTTC. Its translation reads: CASSLRVGGSYNEQYF.